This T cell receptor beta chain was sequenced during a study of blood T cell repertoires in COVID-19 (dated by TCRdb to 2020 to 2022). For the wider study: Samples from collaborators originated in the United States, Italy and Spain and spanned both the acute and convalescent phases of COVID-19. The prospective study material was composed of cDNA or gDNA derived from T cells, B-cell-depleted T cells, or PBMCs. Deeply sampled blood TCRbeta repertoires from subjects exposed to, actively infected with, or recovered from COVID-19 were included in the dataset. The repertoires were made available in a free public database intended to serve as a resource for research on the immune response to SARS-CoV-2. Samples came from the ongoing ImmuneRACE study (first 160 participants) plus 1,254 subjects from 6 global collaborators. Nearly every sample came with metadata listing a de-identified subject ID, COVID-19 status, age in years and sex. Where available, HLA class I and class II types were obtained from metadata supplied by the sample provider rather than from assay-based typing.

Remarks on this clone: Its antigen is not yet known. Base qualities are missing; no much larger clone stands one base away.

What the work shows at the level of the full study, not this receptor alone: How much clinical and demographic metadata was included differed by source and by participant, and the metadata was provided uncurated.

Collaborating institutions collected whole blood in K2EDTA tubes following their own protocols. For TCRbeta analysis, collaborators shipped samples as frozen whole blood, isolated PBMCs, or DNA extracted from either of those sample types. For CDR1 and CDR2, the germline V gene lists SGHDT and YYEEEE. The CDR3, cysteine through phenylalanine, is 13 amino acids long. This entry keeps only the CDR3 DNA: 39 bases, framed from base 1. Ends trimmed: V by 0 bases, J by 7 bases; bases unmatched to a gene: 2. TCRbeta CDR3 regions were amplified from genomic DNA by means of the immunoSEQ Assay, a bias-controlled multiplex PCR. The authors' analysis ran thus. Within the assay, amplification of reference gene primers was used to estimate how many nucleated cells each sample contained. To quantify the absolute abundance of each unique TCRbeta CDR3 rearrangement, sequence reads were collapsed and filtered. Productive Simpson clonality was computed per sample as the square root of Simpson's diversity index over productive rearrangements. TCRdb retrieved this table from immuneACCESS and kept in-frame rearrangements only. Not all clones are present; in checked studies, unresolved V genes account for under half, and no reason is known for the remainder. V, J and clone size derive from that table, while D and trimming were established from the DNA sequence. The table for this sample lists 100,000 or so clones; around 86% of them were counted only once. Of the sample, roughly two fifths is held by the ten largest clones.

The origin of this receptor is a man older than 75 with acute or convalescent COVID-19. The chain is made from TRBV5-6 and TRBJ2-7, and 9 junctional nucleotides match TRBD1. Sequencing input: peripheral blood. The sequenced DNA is TGTGCCAGCAGCTTGGGGGGGACAGGGGAGCAGTACTTC. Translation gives CASSLGGTGEQYF.